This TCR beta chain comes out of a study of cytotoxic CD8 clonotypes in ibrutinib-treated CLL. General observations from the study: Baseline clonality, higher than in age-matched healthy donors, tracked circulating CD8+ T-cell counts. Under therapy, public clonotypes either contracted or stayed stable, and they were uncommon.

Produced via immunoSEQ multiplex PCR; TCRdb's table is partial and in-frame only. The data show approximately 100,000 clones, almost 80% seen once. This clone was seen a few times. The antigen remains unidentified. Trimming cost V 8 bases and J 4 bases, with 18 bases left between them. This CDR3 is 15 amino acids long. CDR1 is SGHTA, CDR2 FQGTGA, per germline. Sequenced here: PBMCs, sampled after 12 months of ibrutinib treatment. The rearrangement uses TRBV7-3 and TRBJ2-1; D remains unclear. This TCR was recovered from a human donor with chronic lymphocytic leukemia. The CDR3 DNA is TGTGCCAGCTCCCCCCGGACCGGTGAGTACAATGAGCAGTTCTTC. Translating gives CASSPRTGEYNEQFF.